Here is one T cell receptor beta chain with its context. Other DNA sequences from this sample encode an identical CDR3 as well. This record comes from a study of blood T cell repertoires in COVID-19. Clones were sequenced by immunoSEQ multiplex PCR, and TCRdb holds only the in-frame ones, with some missing. This sample has about 280,000 clones, with around nine tenths found just once. The CDR3 is 14 amino acids. CDR1 and CDR2 (germline): KGHDR, SFDVKD. V lost 6 bases, J lost 2 bases, and 4 bases stayed unmatched. The chain recombines TRBV24-1 with TRBJ2-7; 9 bases align to TRBD1. The origin of this receptor is a woman in her seventies with COVID-19, enrolled during active disease. The sample was peripheral blood. As DNA, the CDR3 is TGTGCCACCAGTCACAGGGGGCGTCCCTACGAGCAGTACTTC. Translated: CATSHRGRPYEQYF.